This TCR beta chain was retrieved from a study of T cell responses to AZD1222 COVID-19 vaccine. On this clone itself: The antigen remains unidentified.

Study results and caveats: Two AZD1222 administrations were followed by greater Spike-specific TCR breadth and depth.

Assay used: immunoSEQ multiplex PCR; TCRdb lists only in-frame clones, some missing. The top ten clones hold approximately 4.4% of a sample with roughly 120,000 clones, more than 80% of them seen once. Germline V gives CDR1 SGHVS, CDR2 FQNEAQ. The CDR3 totals 16 residues. Deletions cut 7 bases from V and 6 bases from J, with 23 bases between. The specimen comprised peripheral blood, sampled 28 days after the second AZD1222 dose. This chain connects TRBV7-8 to TRBJ2-3; D may correspond to TRBD1 or TRBD2 (5 bases each). This TCR derives from an adult who received the AZD1222 COVID-19 vaccine. DNA for the CDR3: TGTGCCAGCATTAGCTCCAGGGCGGGCCCTCGTGATACGCAGTATTTT. Translating it yields CASISSRAGPRDTQYF.